The rows below give T cell receptor beta chains drawn from one sample of a study of T cells in localized non-small cell lung cancer. Produced via immunoSEQ multiplex PCR; TCRdb's table is partial and in-frame only. The sample has about 43,000 clones, roughly nine tenths seen once. The specimen comprised PBMCs, sampled before any cancer treatment. The receptors stem from a woman aged 40 to 75 with stage II lung adenocarcinoma. CDR3s include the opening cysteine and the closing phenylalanine or tryptophan. Fields, in order: clone size, D gene, V gene, J gene, CDR3 protein, CDR3 DNA. A D gene is named only where the DNA matches it firmly. Clone size is not always given. Where it is, it says once, few, many or a class for expanded clones.

size: -; D: TRBD2; V: TRBV10-1; J: TRBJ2-7; CDR3: CATAPGTNPNEQYF; DNA: TGCGCCACCGCCCCCGGGACTAACCCCAACGAGCAGTACTTC
size: -; D: -; V: TRBV7-9; J: TRBJ2-7; CDR3: CASSPPRDIPYEQYF; DNA: TGTGCCAGCAGCCCCCCCCGGGACATACCCTACGAGCAGTACTTC
size: -; D: TRBD2; V: TRBV5-1; J: TRBJ2-2; CDR3: CASSPWTSGSISTGELFF; DNA: TGCGCCAGCAGCCCCTGGACTAGCGGGAGTATTTCCACCGGGGAGCTGTTTTTT
size: once; D: TRBD1; V: TRBV5-4; J: TRBJ1-1; CDR3: CASSLWGQGPAAEAFF; DNA: TGTGCCAGCAGCTTGTGGGGACAGGGTCCGGCGGCTGAAGCTTTCTTT
size: -; D: -; V: TRBV6-6; J: TRBJ1-5; CDR3: CASSYKGQPQHF; DNA: TGTGCCAGCAGTTACAAGGGGCAGCCCCAGCATTTT
size: -; D: -; V: TRBV4-1; J: TRBJ2-3; CDR3: CASSQDALATDTQYF; DNA: TGCGCCAGCAGCCAAGATGCGCTAGCAACAGATACGCAGTATTTT
size: -; D: -; V: TRBV5-1; J: TRBJ2-5; CDR3: CASSSPTRETQYF; DNA: TGCGCCAGCAGCTCACCTACGCGGGAGACCCAGTACTTC
size: once; D: TRBD1; V: TRBV6-1; J: TRBJ1-6; CDR3: CASSEAPTGYSPLHF; DNA: TGTGCCAGCAGTGAAGCCCCGACAGGGTACTCACCCCTCCACTTT
size: -; D: TRBD1; V: TRBV27; J: TRBJ1-2; CDR3: CASSSAGTGISYGYTF; DNA: TGTGCCAGCAGTTCCGCCGGGACAGGGATTTCCTATGGCTACACCTTC
size: medium-sized; D: TRBD1; V: TRBV27; J: TRBJ1-4; CDR3: CASSLAKRQGIEKLFF; DNA: TGTGCCAGCAGTTTGGCGAAACGACAGGGGATTGAAAAACTGTTTTTT
size: -; D: -; V: TRBV9; J: TRBJ2-2; CDR3: CASSVDFTGGAPSAGELFF; DNA: TGTGCCAGCAGCGTAGATTTTACTGGTGGGGCGCCCTCAGCCGGGGAGCTGTTTTTT
size: -; D: -; V: TRBV6-5; J: TRBJ2-1; CDR3: CASSYLGTNEQFF; DNA: TGTGCCAGCAGTTACCTCGGGACAAATGAGCAGTTCTTC
size: -; D: TRBD2; V: TRBV5-4; J: TRBJ2-5; CDR3: CASSLEVAGGQETQYF; DNA: TGTGCCAGCAGCTTGGAAGTAGCGGGGGGGCAAGAGACCCAGTACTTC
size: -; D: -; V: TRBV18; J: TRBJ2-7; CDR3: CASSLYPGLWRAGEQYF; DNA: TGTGCCAGCTCACTATATCCGGGACTTTGGCGGGCTGGCGAGCAGTACTTC
size: once; D: -; V: TRBV28; J: TRBJ1-2; CDR3: CASTLTGYGYTF; DNA: TGTGCCAGCACCCTTACGGGCTATGGCTACACCTTC
size: -; D: -; V: TRBV5-1; J: TRBJ2-2; CDR3: CASSPLISSGELFF; DNA: TGCGCCAGCAGCCCTTTGATCTCTTCCGGGGAGCTGTTTTTT
size: -; D: -; V: TRBV6-6; J: TRBJ1-3; CDR3: CASSYPDTGNTIYF; DNA: TGTGCCAGCAGTTACCCAGACACTGGAAACACCATATATTTT
size: -; D: TRBD1; V: TRBV5-1; J: TRBJ1-4; CDR3: CASSYAGTVDEKLFF; DNA: TGCGCCAGCAGCTACGCCGGGACAGTAGACGAAAAACTGTTTTTT
size: once; D: TRBD2; V: TRBV2; J: TRBJ2-5; CDR3: CASGGLAGEKTQYF; DNA: TGTGCCAGCGGGGGACTAGCGGGGGAAAAGACCCAGTACTTC
size: -; D: -; V: TRBV7-3; J: TRBJ2-3; CDR3: CASSSGNTQYF; DNA: TGTGCCAGCAGCTCGGGAAATACGCAGTATTTT
size: -; D: TRBD1; V: TRBV5-1; J: TRBJ1-4; CDR3: CASSLQGAPNEKLFF; DNA: TGCGCCAGCAGCCTACAGGGGGCCCCTAATGAAAAACTGTTTTTT
size: -; D: -; V: TRBV25-1; J: TRBJ1-1; CDR3: CASSKLGGAEAFF; DNA: TGTGCCAGCAGTAAACTTGGGGGGGCTGAAGCTTTCTTT
size: -; D: TRBD2; V: TRBV6-5; J: TRBJ2-2; CDR3: CASSTGGRTGELFF; DNA: TGTGCCAGCTCGACGGGGGGTCGGACCGGGGAGCTGTTTTTT
size: -; D: TRBD2; V: TRBV19; J: TRBJ2-3; CDR3: CASSIGGGFSTDTQYF; DNA: TGTGCCAGTAGTATCGGCGGGGGATTTAGCACAGATACGCAGTATTTT
size: -; D: -; V: TRBV27; J: TRBJ1-2; CDR3: CASSFGVGANYGYTF; DNA: TGTGCCAGCAGTTTTGGCGTGGGGGCCAACTATGGCTACACCTTC
size: -; D: TRBD1; V: TRBV19; J: TRBJ1-2; CDR3: CASSTTEDRGNGYTF; DNA: TGTGCCAGTAGTACGACAGAAGACAGGGGAAATGGCTACACCTTC
size: -; D: -; V: TRBV5-4; J: TRBJ2-1; CDR3: CASSLQGGEQFF; DNA: TGTGCCAGCAGCCTTCAAGGTGGTGAGCAGTTCTTC
size: -; D: -; V: TRBV6-5; J: TRBJ2-7; CDR3: CASSNGQYEQYF; DNA: TGTGCCAGCAGTAACGGACAGTACGAGCAGTACTTC
size: -; D: -; V: TRBV2; J: TRBJ1-5; CDR3: CASSEAARSNQPQHF; DNA: TGTGCCAGCAGTGAGGCGGCTAGAAGCAATCAGCCCCAGCATTTT
size: -; D: TRBD1; V: TRBV19; J: TRBJ1-1; CDR3: CASSSDRALGTEAFF; DNA: TGTGCCAGTAGTAGCGACAGGGCCCTGGGCACTGAAGCTTTCTTT
size: -; D: -; V: TRBV2; J: TRBJ2-1; CDR3: CASRQGENEQFF; DNA: TGTGCCAGCAGACAGGGCGAAAATGAGCAGTTCTTC
size: -; D: TRBD1; V: TRBV11-3; J: TRBJ2-3; CDR3: CASSLGGWGKRGPDTQYF; DNA: TGTGCCAGCAGCTTAGGAGGATGGGGCAAGAGGGGGCCAGATACGCAGTATTTT
size: -; D: TRBD2; V: TRBV29-1; J: TRBJ2-2; CDR3: CSVEPSGSPGELFF; DNA: TGCAGCGTTGAGCCTAGCGGGAGTCCCGGGGAGCTGTTTTTT
size: -; D: TRBD2; V: TRBV19; J: TRBJ2-7; CDR3: CASSITVGGLDSYEQYF; DNA: TGTGCCAGTAGTATAACCGTAGGAGGACTAGACTCCTACGAGCAGTACTTC
size: few; D: -; V: TRBV6-5; J: TRBJ1-1; CDR3: CASSTMNTEAFF; DNA: TGTGCCAGCAGTACGATGAACACTGAAGCTTTCTTT
size: once; D: TRBD1; V: TRBV19; J: TRBJ1-4; CDR3: CASSTGTVVEKLFF; DNA: TGTGCCAGTAGTACCGGGACAGTAGTAGAAAAACTGTTTTTT
size: -; D: -; V: TRBV7-3; J: TRBJ2-6; CDR3: CASSAASGANVLTF; DNA: TGTGCCAGCAGCGCCGCCTCTGGGGCCAACGTCCTGACTTTC
size: -; D: -; V: TRBV6-1; J: TRBJ1-5; CDR3: CASSELQGPQPQHF; DNA: TGTGCCAGCAGTGAGTTACAGGGACCTCAGCCCCAGCATTTT
size: -; D: TRBD2; V: TRBV4-1; J: TRBJ2-3; CDR3: CASSQGGRGGGDTQYF; DNA: TGCGCCAGCAGCCAAGGGGGACGGGGGGGCGGAGATACGCAGTATTTT
size: -; D: -; V: TRBV29-1; J: TRBJ2-1; CDR3: CSEEAGLRGLQFF; DNA: TGCAGCGAGGAAGCCGGGCTCAGGGGCCTGCAGTTCTTC
size: -; D: -; V: TRBV10-1; J: TRBJ1-5; CDR3: CASSEVRQAPYSNQPQHF; DNA: TGCGCCAGCAGTGAGGTGCGGCAGGCCCCTTATAGCAATCAGCCCCAGCATTTT
size: -; D: -; V: TRBV6-6; J: TRBJ2-5; CDR3: CASSPAEVRETQYF; DNA: TGTGCCAGCAGTCCTGCTGAGGTACGAGAGACCCAGTACTTC
size: once; D: -; V: TRBV28; J: TRBJ1-4; CDR3: CASSTPGMREKLFF; DNA: TGTGCCAGCAGCACCCCCGGCATGCGGGAAAAACTGTTTTTT
size: -; D: -; V: TRBV5-1; J: TRBJ2-1; CDR3: CASSLESRSYNEQFF; DNA: TGCGCCAGCAGCTTGGAGTCACGATCATACAATGAGCAGTTCTTC
size: -; D: TRBD2; V: TRBV28; J: TRBJ2-5; CDR3: CASSLGLTAGGPETQYF; DNA: TGTGCCAGCAGTTTAGGCTTAACGGCGGGGGGCCCAGAGACCCAGTACTTC
size: -; D: -; V: TRBV5-4; J: TRBJ2-5; CDR3: CASSLAAIQETQYF; DNA: TGTGCCAGCAGCTTGGCGGCTATCCAAGAGACCCAGTACTTC
size: -; D: -; V: TRBV9; J: TRBJ2-5; CDR3: CASSVDPYLVSEGIETQYF; DNA: TGTGCCAGCAGCGTAGATCCCTACCTGGTTAGCGAAGGGATCGAGACCCAGTACTTC
size: once; D: TRBD2; V: TRBV5-6; J: TRBJ2-5; CDR3: CASSLGLAGVQETQYF; DNA: TGTGCCAGCAGCCTAGGACTAGCGGGGGTCCAAGAGACCCAGTACTTC
size: once; D: -; V: TRBV6-5; J: TRBJ2-5; CDR3: CASSYNELSETQYF; DNA: TGTGCCAGCAGTTACAACGAATTAAGCGAGACCCAGTACTTC
size: once; D: -; V: TRBV28; J: TRBJ1-2; CDR3: CASSSDRYGYTF; DNA: TGTGCCAGCAGCTCAGACCGATATGGCTACACCTTC
size: -; D: -; V: TRBV6-1; J: TRBJ2-1; CDR3: CASVQGSYNEQFF; DNA: TGTGCCAGCGTGCAAGGCTCCTACAATGAGCAGTTCTTC
size: -; D: -; V: TRBV7-2; J: TRBJ2-7; CDR3: CASSLDSSSSYEQYF; DNA: TGTGCCAGCAGCTTAGATTCCTCGAGCTCCTACGAGCAGTACTTC
size: few; D: -; V: TRBV5-1; J: TRBJ1-2; CDR3: CASSRTQGNYGYTF; DNA: TGCGCCAGCAGCCGAACTCAGGGGAACTATGGCTACACCTTC
size: once; D: -; V: TRBV10-2; J: TRBJ2-2; CDR3: CASSRDTTTGELFF; DNA: TGCGCCAGCAGTCGAGACACAACGACCGGGGAGCTGTTTTTT
size: -; D: -; V: TRBV6-1; J: TRBJ1-1; CDR3: CASSPEAPPNTEAFF; DNA: TGTGCCAGCAGCCCCGAGGCACCCCCGAACACTGAAGCTTTCTTT